What follows is one TCR beta chain and its context. This entry belongs to a study of shared clonotypes between healthy human individuals. V lost 6 bases to trimming and J lost 3 bases, with 19 bases between them. Germline CDR1 MDHEN, CDR2 SYDVKM. This CDR3 region has 16 residues. Generated by immunoSEQ multiplex PCR, the TCRdb table keeps only in-frame clones and is missing some. This sample yields about 680,000 clones, of which around three quarters are seen a single time; roughly 1.9% belongs to the top ten. The V and J genes are TRBV28 and TRBJ2-3, with a weak D call TRBD2 (6 bases). The receptor was isolated from a woman under 40 in good health. The source material was memory CD4+ T cells sorted from blood. The subset is: CD45RA-negative fraction. The CDR3 loop is CASSSPGGFGTDTQYF. CDR3 DNA sequence: TGTGCCAGCAGCAGCCCCGGGGGTTTTGGGACAGATACGCAGTATTTT. The full variable domain, with the rest looked up from reference TRBV28 and TRBJ2-3, is DVKVTQSSRYLVKRTGEKVFLECVQDMDHENMFWYRQDPGLGLRLIYFSYDVKMKEKGDIPEGYSVSREKKERFSLILESASTNQTSMYLCASSSPGGFGTDTQYFGPGTRLTVL.